A selection of T cell receptor beta chains follows, all from one sample in a study of cytomegalovirus exposure and HLA in healthy donors. Sequencing was performed with immunoSEQ multiplex PCR; in TCRdb, only in-frame clones are kept and a portion is missing. The sample records about 62,000 clones, more than 70% being singletons. Material for sequencing was PBMCs. The receptors here all came from a man aged 18-30 years in good health and CMV-seronegative. Each CDR3 is given with its conserved first and last residue. Fields, in order: clone size, D gene, J gene, V gene, CDR3 DNA, CDR3 protein. The D gene is left open where the match is weak. Clone size is shown for a subset of rows, as once, few, many or a class of expanded clone.

size: .; D: .; J: TRBJ2-7; V: TRBV30; DNA: TGTGCCTGGAGTGAGGGGGACTACGAGCAGTACTTC; CDR3: CAWSEGDYEQYF
size: .; D: .; J: TRBJ2-1; V: TRBV6-6; DNA: TGTGCCAGCAGTTACCCGCGGACAGAATCTAATGAGCAGTTCTTC; CDR3: CASSYPRTESNEQFF
size: .; D: .; J: TRBJ2-7; V: TRBV19; DNA: TGTGCCAGTAGCAGGGACTGGGAGCAGTACTTC; CDR3: CASSRDWEQYF
size: once; D: TRBD1; J: TRBJ1-1; V: TRBV28; DNA: TGTGCCAGCAGTTTATGGGACAGGCCACAAGAGGACACTGAAGCTTTCTTT; CDR3: CASSLWDRPQEDTEAFF
size: once; D: .; J: TRBJ1-2; V: TRBV4-1; DNA: TGCGCCAGCAGTCTTTCGGCCCCTTCTGCAGAGGGCTATGGCTACACCTTC; CDR3: CASSLSAPSAEGYGYTF
size: .; D: .; J: TRBJ1-1; V: TRBV5-6; DNA: TGTGCCAGCTCCTTCTCCACTGAAGCTTTCTTT; CDR3: CASSFSTEAFF
size: .; D: .; J: TRBJ2-7; V: TRBV7-9; DNA: TGTGCCAGCAGGGGAACAGGGGACTCATTCTACGAGCAGTACTTC; CDR3: CASRGTGDSFYEQYF
size: .; D: .; J: TRBJ1-1; V: TRBV2; DNA: TGTGCCAGCAGACACCCGCAGGGCGGGAACACTGAAGCTTTCTTT; CDR3: CASRHPQGGNTEAFF
size: .; D: .; J: TRBJ1-1; V: TRBV13; DNA: TGTGCCAGCAGCTTACAGAACACTGAAGCTTTCTTT; CDR3: CASSLQNTEAFF
size: .; D: TRBD1; J: TRBJ2-7; V: TRBV9; DNA: TGTGCCAGCAGCAGCGGACAGGGGGCTTACGAGCAGTACTTC; CDR3: CASSSGQGAYEQYF
size: once; D: .; J: TRBJ2-7; V: TRBV9; DNA: TGTGCCAGCAGCCCTGTGTTTCAGGGCGAGCAGTACTTC; CDR3: CASSPVFQGEQYF
size: few; D: TRBD1; J: TRBJ1-4; V: TRBV29-1; DNA: TGCAGCGTCGGGACAGGGGGTAATGAAAAACTGTTTTTT; CDR3: CSVGTGGNEKLFF
size: .; D: TRBD2; J: TRBJ2-1; V: TRBV2; DNA: TGTGCCAGCAGTCAAGGGTATAGCGGGGGGTTAGGGGAGCAGTTCTTC; CDR3: CASSQGYSGGLGEQFF
size: .; D: .; J: TRBJ2-7; V: TRBV6-1; DNA: TGTGCCAGCAAAGAGAGAGCAGGGGACTACGAGCAGTACTTC; CDR3: CASKERAGDYEQYF
size: .; D: TRBD2; J: TRBJ2-1; V: TRBV11-2; DNA: TGTGCCAGCAGGGGTCTGGCGGGGGGGAGGAATGAGCAGTTCTTC; CDR3: CASRGLAGGRNEQFF
size: .; D: TRBD1; J: TRBJ2-7; V: TRBV28; DNA: TGTGCCAGCAGTACCGGACAGGGGGCTTACGAGCAGTACTTC; CDR3: CASSTGQGAYEQYF
size: .; D: .; J: TRBJ1-2; V: TRBV13; DNA: TGTGCCAGCAGCAGCGGAACGGTGACAGGCCTCTATGGCTACACCTTC; CDR3: CASSSGTVTGLYGYTF
size: once; D: TRBD1; J: TRBJ1-5; V: TRBV19; DNA: TGTGCCAGTGGATACCGGACAGGGGGAAATCAGCCCCAGCATTTT; CDR3: CASGYRTGGNQPQHF
size: .; D: .; J: TRBJ2-7; V: TRBV10-2; DNA: TGCGCCATCTCGGACGGAGGAGCCCTAAGCGAGCAGTACTTC; CDR3: CAISDGGALSEQYF
size: .; D: TRBD1; J: TRBJ2-7; V: TRBV18; DNA: TGTGCCAGCTCACCTACGACAGGGAGATACGAGCAGTACTTC; CDR3: CASSPTTGRYEQYF
size: .; D: .; J: TRBJ1-2; V: TRBV29-1; DNA: TGCAGCGTTCGACAGAGCTATGGCTACACCTTC; CDR3: CSVRQSYGYTF
size: .; D: TRBD2; J: TRBJ2-3; V: TRBV6-5; DNA: TGTGCCAGCAGTTTCAAGACTAGCGGGGCGGGAGATACGCAGTATTTT; CDR3: CASSFKTSGAGDTQYF
size: .; D: TRBD1; J: TRBJ1-5; V: TRBV11-2; DNA: TGTGCCAGCAGCTTAGAGACAGGGTTTCAGCCCCAGCATTTT; CDR3: CASSLETGFQPQHF
size: .; D: TRBD1; J: TRBJ2-7; V: TRBV5-4; DNA: TGTGCCAGCAGTTCAGGGGGCCGCTACGAGCAGTACTTC; CDR3: CASSSGGRYEQYF
size: .; D: TRBD2; J: TRBJ2-3; V: TRBV6-1; DNA: TGTGCCAGCAGTGAGGGACTAGCGGGGGCAGATACGCAGTATTTT; CDR3: CASSEGLAGADTQYF
size: .; D: TRBD1; J: TRBJ2-7; V: TRBV7-4; DNA: TGTGCCAGCAGCTTAGTGGACAGGGTGTCCTACGAGCAGTACTTC; CDR3: CASSLVDRVSYEQYF
size: .; D: .; J: TRBJ1-2; V: TRBV7-8; DNA: TGTGCCAGCAGCTTACGAGGCAGCTTATATGGCTACACCTTC; CDR3: CASSLRGSLYGYTF
size: .; D: .; J: TRBJ1-3; V: TRBV6-1; DNA: TGCGCCAGCAGTGGGTCGGCAGGGTGGGTAAACACCATATATTTT; CDR3: CASSGSAGWVNTIYF
size: once; D: TRBD1; J: TRBJ1-3; V: TRBV2; DNA: TGTGCCAGCAGACATGTGACAGGGGGCTACTCTGGAAACACCATATATTTT; CDR3: CASRHVTGGYSGNTIYF
size: few; D: TRBD1; J: TRBJ1-6; V: TRBV4-2; DNA: TGTGCCAGCAGCCTAGACACCGGGACAGGGGGCGGTTCACCCCTCCACTTT; CDR3: CASSLDTGTGGGSPLHF
size: .; D: TRBD1; J: TRBJ2-2; V: TRBV6-1; DNA: TGTGCCAGCAGTGTGGACAGGTCGAACACCGGGGAGCTGTTTTTT; CDR3: CASSVDRSNTGELFF
size: once; D: TRBD1; J: TRBJ1-1; V: TRBV5-1; DNA: TGCGCCAGCAGCGCCGGGACAGGATTGAACACTGAAGCTTTCTTT; CDR3: CASSAGTGLNTEAFF
size: .; D: .; J: TRBJ2-2; V: TRBV6-5; DNA: TGTGCCAGCACTAGGGGAAGGAACACCGGGGAGCTGTTTTTT; CDR3: CASTRGRNTGELFF
size: .; D: TRBD1; J: TRBJ2-3; V: TRBV19; DNA: TGTGCCAGTTCAACAGGGGTGGATACGCAGTATTTT; CDR3: CASSTGVDTQYF
size: .; D: TRBD1; J: TRBJ1-1; V: TRBV6-6; DNA: TGTGCCGGTACAGACAGGGTCGGCACTGAAGCTTTCTTT; CDR3: CAGTDRVGTEAFF
size: few; D: .; J: TRBJ1-4; V: TRBV19; DNA: TGTGCCAGTAGAGTGACTCTTCTAGAGGAAAAACTGTTTTTT; CDR3: CASRVTLLEEKLFF
size: .; D: .; J: TRBJ1-6; V: TRBV13; DNA: TGTGCCAGCGCCGACCGGGGACTCCAAAGGAATTCACCCCTCCACTTT; CDR3: CASADRGLQRNSPLHF
size: .; D: .; J: TRBJ1-1; V: TRBV28; DNA: TGTGCCAGCAGTCCCCCCCCGCGGAGCACTGAAGCTTTCTTT; CDR3: CASSPPPRSTEAFF
size: .; D: .; J: TRBJ2-5; V: TRBV6-6; DNA: TGTGCCGGGGGAGGGGGACAGGCTTTACAAGAGACCCAGTACTTC; CDR3: CAGGGGQALQETQYF
size: .; D: .; J: TRBJ2-7; V: TRBV5-6; DNA: TGTGCCAGCAATCTCGGTCGTCTCTACGAGCAGTACTTC; CDR3: CASNLGRLYEQYF
size: .; D: TRBD1; J: TRBJ2-5; V: TRBV4-1; DNA: TGCGCCAGCAGCCAAAAGGACAGGCAAGAGACCCAGTACTTC; CDR3: CASSQKDRQETQYF
size: .; D: .; J: TRBJ1-2; V: TRBV5-1; DNA: TGCGCCAGCAGTCCGGACTCCTCCGCGGGCTACACCTTC; CDR3: CASSPDSSAGYTF
size: .; D: TRBD1; J: TRBJ1-5; V: TRBV18; DNA: TGTGCCAGCTCACCCGGACAGGGTGGCGATCAGCCCCAGCATTTT; CDR3: CASSPGQGGDQPQHF
size: once; D: .; J: TRBJ2-7; V: TRBV30; DNA: TGTGCCTGGAAGGACAGCCCAGGCGAGCAGTACTTC; CDR3: CAWKDSPGEQYF
size: .; D: TRBD1; J: TRBJ1-5; V: TRBV7-9; DNA: TGTGCCAGCAGCTTAGCGACAGGGATCCCTCAGCCCCAGCATTTT; CDR3: CASSLATGIPQPQHF
size: .; D: TRBD1; J: TRBJ1-1; V: TRBV5-1; DNA: TGCGCCAGCAGCTGGGGACAGGACAACACTGAAGCTTTCTTT; CDR3: CASSWGQDNTEAFF
size: .; D: .; J: TRBJ1-5; V: TRBV12-5; DNA: TGTGCTAGTGGTTTGGGACAGGCCAAGGGGCCCCAGCATTTT; CDR3: CASGLGQAKGPQHF
size: once; D: .; J: TRBJ1-1; V: TRBV9; DNA: TGTGCCAGCAGCGTAGAGGTAGGGGCGAACACTGAAGCTTTCTTT; CDR3: CASSVEVGANTEAFF
size: .; D: TRBD1; J: TRBJ2-5; V: TRBV5-1; DNA: TGCGCCAGCAGCCGGGACAGGGAAGAGACCCAGTACTTC; CDR3: CASSRDREETQYF